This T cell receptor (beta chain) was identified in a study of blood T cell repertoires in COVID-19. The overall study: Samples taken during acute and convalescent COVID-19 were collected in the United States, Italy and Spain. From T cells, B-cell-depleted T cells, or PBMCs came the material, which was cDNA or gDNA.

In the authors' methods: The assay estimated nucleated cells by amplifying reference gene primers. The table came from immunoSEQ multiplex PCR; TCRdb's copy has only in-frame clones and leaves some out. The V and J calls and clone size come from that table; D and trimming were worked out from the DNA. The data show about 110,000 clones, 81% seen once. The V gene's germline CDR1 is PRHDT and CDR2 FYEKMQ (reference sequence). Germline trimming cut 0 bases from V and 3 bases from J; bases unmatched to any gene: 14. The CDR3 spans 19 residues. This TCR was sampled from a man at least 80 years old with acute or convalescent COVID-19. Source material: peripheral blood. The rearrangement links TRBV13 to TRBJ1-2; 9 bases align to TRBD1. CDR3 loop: CASSLGRQGELRADYGYTF. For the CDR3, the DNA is TGTGCCAGCAGCTTAGGCAGACAGGGGGAACTCAGAGCCGACTATGGCTACACCTTC.